The source of this T cell receptor (beta chain) is a study of T cell responses to AZD1222 COVID-19 vaccine. Assay: immunoSEQ multiplex PCR; the TCRdb copy retains only in-frame clones and omits some. The repertoire includes over 100,000 clones, over 75% of them detected once, and 6.9% sits in the top ten. About this clone itself: No antigen is known for it.

CDR1 KGHDR and CDR2 SFDVKD come from the germline V gene. This CDR3 has 14 amino acids. The germline V and J ends were trimmed by 5 bases and 5 bases, with 13 bases remaining between them. Findings and limits, study-wide: Nearly half of the spike-specific TCRs reportedly recognize variant regions that carry no mutations. Once two AZD1222 doses were given, Spike-specific TCR breadth and depth went up.

This chain joins TRBV24-1 and TRBJ2-3; tentatively, D is TRBD2 (5 bases). The TCR originated in an adult in good health. Specimen: peripheral blood, collected on day 0 of AZD1222 vaccination. The CDR3 region is CATSVEGARDTQYF. Written as DNA, the CDR3 is TGTGCCACCAGTGTTGAGGGTGCTAGAGATACGCAGTATTTT.